A selection of T cell receptor beta chains follows, all from one sample in a study of OX40 agonist ivuxolimab in advanced cancers. Generated by immunoSEQ multiplex PCR, the TCRdb table keeps only in-frame clones and is missing some. Among roughly 48,000 clones listed, roughly nine tenths were seen once. Sequencing was performed on CD4+ or CD8+ T cells sorted from blood, taken in a trial of the OX40 agonist ivuxolimab. The receptors shown here come from an adult with an advanced solid tumor such as melanoma, head and neck, liver or kidney cancer. Both conserved end residues are part of each CDR3. The order of the fields is V gene, D gene, J gene, clone size, CDR3 protein, CDR3 DNA. The D gene is left open where the match is weak. Clone size appears in some rows only: once, few, many, or a class for an expanded clone.

>TRBV29-1|NA|TRBJ2-2|NA
CSAARGTSNTGELFF
TGCAGCGCCGCACGTGGGACGTCGAACACCGGGGAGCTGTTTTTT
>TRBV5-4|NA|TRBJ2-3|NA
CASSLGGAADTQYF
TGTGCCAGCAGCTTGGGGGGGGCCGCAGATACGCAGTATTTT
>TRBV5-1|TRBD1|TRBJ1-1|NA
CASSTGTGGTEAFF
TGCGCCAGCAGCACCGGGACAGGGGGCACTGAAGCTTTCTTT
>TRBV7-5|NA|TRBJ1-1|NA
CASSSGGSGLSNTEAFF
TGTGCCAGCAGCTCAGGCGGGTCAGGGCTCTCGAACACTGAAGCTTTCTTT
>TRBV2|TRBD1|TRBJ1-1|once
CASSQRQGNTEAFF
TGTGCCAGCAGCCAGAGACAGGGGAACACTGAAGCTTTCTTT
>TRBV6-5|TRBD1|TRBJ2-7|NA
CASIPLLDRESEQYF
TGTGCCAGCATCCCACTGTTGGACAGGGAGTCCGAGCAGTACTTC
>TRBV7-9|NA|TRBJ1-1|NA
CASSLDLNTEAFF
TGTGCCAGCAGCTTAGACCTCAACACTGAAGCTTTCTTT
>TRBV4-1|NA|TRBJ1-1|NA
CASSQGPGGTEAFF
TGCGCCAGCAGCCAAGGCCCGGGGGGCACTGAAGCTTTCTTT
>TRBV6-1|NA|TRBJ1-5|NA
CASRGLSNQPQHF
TGTGCCAGCAGGGGGCTAAGCAATCAGCCCCAGCATTTT
>TRBV11-3|TRBD2|TRBJ2-5|NA
CASSLGSGGGPSRETQYF
TGTGCCAGCAGCTTAGGATCCGGGGGGGGACCCTCCAGAGAGACCCAGTACTTC
>TRBV19|NA|TRBJ1-3|once
CASSPRGRSGNTIYF
TGTGCCAGTAGTCCCAGGGGCCGCTCTGGAAACACCATATATTTT
>TRBV18|TRBD1|TRBJ2-7|NA
CASRDRAAAYEQYF
TGTGCCAGCCGGGACAGGGCCGCCGCTTACGAGCAGTACTTC
>TRBV30|NA|TRBJ1-2|NA
CAWFRLGTSGYYGYTF
TGTGCCTGGTTCCGCCTGGGGACCTCAGGCTACTATGGCTACACCTTC
>TRBV19|NA|TRBJ2-7|NA
CATTPQGSYEQYF
TGTGCCACTACACCGCAGGGATCCTACGAGCAGTACTTC
>TRBV6-1|NA|TRBJ1-2|NA
CASSEANHGTYGYTF
TGTGCCAGCAGTGAAGCGAACCACGGCACATATGGCTACACCTTC
>TRBV30|NA|TRBJ1-2|once
CAWRVKPGVDYGYTF
TGTGCCTGGAGGGTAAAACCTGGGGTGGACTATGGCTACACCTTC
>TRBV5-4|NA|TRBJ1-6|NA
CASSSAGLGSPLHF
TGTGCCAGCAGTTCCGCCGGGCTTGGTTCACCCCTCCACTTT
>TRBV28|TRBD1|TRBJ1-2|NA
CASTSGQASSGYTF
TGTGCCAGCACCTCGGGACAGGCCTCTTCAGGCTACACCTTC
>TRBV7-8|NA|TRBJ1-1|few
CASSPPPYTEMNTEAFF
TGTGCCAGCAGCCCCCCCCCTTACACAGAGATGAACACTGAAGCTTTCTTT
>TRBV15|TRBD1|TRBJ2-7|NA
CATKQGAVYEQYF
TGTGCCACCAAGCAGGGGGCGGTCTACGAGCAGTACTTC
>TRBV19|NA|TRBJ2-2|once
CASSRFSQNTGELFF
TGTGCCAGTAGTAGGTTTAGCCAGAACACCGGGGAGCTGTTTTTT
>TRBV9|NA|TRBJ2-3|NA
CASSVEVGLRTDTQYF
TGTGCCAGCAGCGTAGAGGTGGGTCTACGCACAGATACGCAGTATTTT
>TRBV5-1|NA|TRBJ1-6|few
CASGNENSPLHF
TGCGCCAGCGGCAATGAGAATTCACCCCTCCACTTT
>TRBV7-2|TRBD1|TRBJ1-1|NA
CATSGQPNTEAFF
TGTGCCACCTCGGGACAGCCGAACACTGAAGCTTTCTTT
>TRBV7-6|NA|TRBJ2-5|NA
CASSLENPLEVREQYF
TGTGCCAGCAGCTTAGAGAATCCCCTTGAGGTTAGGGAGCAGTACTTC
>TRBV30|TRBD1|TRBJ2-7|NA
CAWNPGTGGIYEQYF
TGTGCCTGGAACCCCGGGACAGGGGGAATCTACGAGCAGTACTTC
>TRBV15|TRBD1|TRBJ1-3|NA
CATSRSGTVSPGNTIYF
TGTGCCACCAGCAGATCTGGGACAGTGAGTCCCGGAAACACCATATATTTT
>TRBV7-3|NA|TRBJ1-2|NA
CASARREGTF
TGTGCCAGCGCCAGGCGGGAGGGGACCTTC
>TRBV27|TRBD1|TRBJ1-5|NA
CASSLRGDRGPNQPQHF
TGTGCCAGCAGTTTAAGGGGAGACAGGGGGCCCAATCAGCCCCAGCATTTT
>TRBV5-4|TRBD2|TRBJ2-2|NA
CASSRSLAEMNTGELFF
TGTGCCAGCAGCCGTAGCCTAGCGGAGATGAACACCGGGGAGCTGTTTTTT
>TRBV27|NA|TRBJ1-3|NA
CATSPDRRSGNTIYF
TGTGCCACCTCACCTGACAGGAGGTCTGGAAACACCATATATTTT
>TRBV18|NA|TRBJ2-1|NA
CASSPTSIEGDEQFF
TGTGCCAGCTCACCAACGTCTATAGAGGGAGATGAGCAGTTCTTC
>TRBV6-5|NA|TRBJ1-1|once
CASSHRGDTEAFF
TGTGCCAGCAGTCACCGGGGGGACACTGAAGCTTTCTTT
>TRBV19|TRBD2|TRBJ2-5|NA
CASSITKSGGETQYF
TGTGCCAGTAGTATTACCAAAAGCGGGGGAGAGACCCAGTACTTC
>TRBV7-8|NA|TRBJ1-6|NA
CASSLELNSPLHF
TGTGCCAGCAGCTTAGAGCTTAATTCACCCCTCCACTTT
>TRBV7-3|TRBD1|TRBJ1-1|NA
CASSSQPGQGVTEAFF
TGTGCCAGCAGCTCACAGCCGGGACAGGGGGTCACTGAAGCTTTCTTT
>TRBV10-3|NA|TRBJ1-1|NA
CAIRVQGSTEAFF
TGTGCCATCAGGGTTCAGGGGAGCACTGAAGCTTTCTTT
>TRBV30|NA|TRBJ2-7|NA
CAWSSRHHEQYF
TGTGCCTGGAGCAGCAGGCACCACGAGCAGTACTTC
>TRBV6-5|NA|TRBJ1-1|NA
CASTRQDPYTEAFF
TGTGCCAGCACCCGACAGGATCCCTACACTGAAGCTTTCTTT
>TRBV5-1|NA|TRBJ2-3|NA
CASSLNQGQTTDTQYF
TGCGCCAGCAGCTTGAATCAGGGACAAACCACAGATACGCAGTATTTT
>TRBV5-6|NA|TRBJ1-2|NA
CASSPGDYGYTF
TGTGCCAGCAGCCCAGGAGACTATGGCTACACCTTC
>TRBV11-1|TRBD1|TRBJ1-2|NA
CASSTTGTGSYGYTF
TGTGCCAGCAGCACGACCGGGACAGGGTCCTATGGCTACACCTTC
>TRBV19|NA|TRBJ1-5|NA
CASSIEFGGQPQHF
TGTGCCAGTAGTATTGAGTTTGGCGGTCAGCCCCAGCATTTT
>TRBV18|NA|TRBJ2-2|NA
CASSPRTAGNTGELFF
TGTGCCAGCTCACCACGGACAGCCGGGAACACCGGGGAGCTGTTTTTT
>TRBV6-5|NA|TRBJ1-5|NA
CASSPASWANQPQHF
TGTGCCAGCAGCCCCGCGTCCTGGGCCAATCAGCCCCAGCATTTT